These T cell receptor beta chains were read from a single sample in a study of cytomegalovirus exposure and HLA in healthy donors. Profiling relied on immunoSEQ multiplex PCR, and the TCRdb table lists in-frame clones only, not all of them. The top ten hold about 2.1% of the sample, which has about 160,000 clones, around 74% seen once. The sample consisted of PBMCs. The receptors shown here come from a female donor in good health and CMV-seronegative. CDR3s include the opening cysteine and the closing phenylalanine or tryptophan. A D gene is named only where the DNA matches it firmly. Not all rows give a size; the values are once, few, many and, for expanded clones, a class.

>NA|NA|TRBV29-1|TRBJ2-2|14
TGCAGCGTTGAAACGGGTTTTAACACCGGGGAGCTGTTTTTT
CSVETGFNTGELFF
>NA|once|TRBV10-3|TRBJ2-7|14
TGTGCCATCAGTGATGTTTTAGACAGTTACGAGCAGTACTTC
CAISDVLDSYEQYF
>NA|NA|TRBV9|TRBJ2-2|16
TGTGCCAGCAGCCCCCTAGGCAGGGCGAACACCGGGGAGCTGTTTTTT
CASSPLGRANTGELFF
>TRBD1|NA|TRBV4-2|TRBJ1-4|16
TGTGCCAGCAGCCAAGATAAAGGGGGCTTGGGAGAAAAACTGTTTTTT
CASSQDKGGLGEKLFF
>NA|NA|TRBV9|TRBJ2-1|15
TGTGCCAGCAGCGTAGGCGGGGGCGCCTACAATGAGCAGTTCTTC
CASSVGGGAYNEQFF
>NA|few|TRBV6-4|TRBJ1-1|17
TGTGCCAGCAGTGAAGATGGCAGGTTGGTAATGAACACTGAAGCTTTCTTT
CASSEDGRLVMNTEAFF
>TRBD1|NA|TRBV5-1|TRBJ1-3|15
TGCGCCAGCAGCAATAGCGGGGACAGCAGAAACACCATATATTTT
CASSNSGDSRNTIYF
>TRBD1|NA|TRBV5-1|TRBJ2-7|14
TGCGCCAGCAGTCGCGGACAGGGGAGCTACGAGCAGTACTTC
CASSRGQGSYEQYF
>NA|NA|TRBV29-1|TRBJ2-3|11
TGCAGCGCAGGCTCGACAGATACGCAGTATTTT
CSAGSTDTQYF
>TRBD1|NA|TRBV5-8|TRBJ2-3|16
TGTGCCAGCAGCTTGGTGGGGTACGACAGGGCAGATACGCAGTATTTT
CASSLVGYDRADTQYF
>NA|NA|TRBV11-3|TRBJ2-7|13
TGTGCCAGCAGCTTAGATCCAAACTACGAGCAGTACTTC
CASSLDPNYEQYF
>NA|NA|TRBV29-1|TRBJ2-7|15
TGCAGCGTAGAGCTCTTACAGGGAAAAGCCCACGAGCAGTACTTC
CSVELLQGKAHEQYF
>NA|NA|TRBV10-3|TRBJ1-5|12
TGTGCCATCAGTCTCTCGGGGGGCCCCCAACATTTT
CAISLSGGPQHF
>TRBD2|NA|TRBV5-1|TRBJ2-3|16
TGCGCCAGCAGCTTGTCCGGACTAGGTCGCACAGATACGCAGTATTTT
CASSLSGLGRTDTQYF
>NA|NA|TRBV30|TRBJ1-6|14
TGTGCCTGGAGTGTGACGGGAAATAATTCACCCCTCCACTTT
CAWSVTGNNSPLHF
>TRBD1|NA|TRBV5-6|TRBJ1-2|13
TGTGCCAGCAGCTTGTCAGGGGGCAGGGGCTACACCTTC
CASSLSGGRGYTF
>NA|few|TRBV7-3|TRBJ2-7|14
TGTGCCAGCAGCCCGGGTGAGGGGGAATACGAGCAGTACTTC
CASSPGEGEYEQYF
>TRBD2|NA|TRBV5-1|TRBJ2-3|15
TGCGCCAGCAGTCTCGGGGGAGGGGAGACAGATACGCAGTATTTT
CASSLGGGETDTQYF
>TRBD1|NA|TRBV2|TRBJ1-5|15
TGTGCCAGCAGGGCACAGGGGGGGGGATTGGAGCCCCAGCATTTT
CASRAQGGGLEPQHF
>TRBD2|once|TRBV14|TRBJ2-7|14
TGTGCCAGCAGCCAAGATCCTAGCGGGTACGAGCAGTACTTC
CASSQDPSGYEQYF